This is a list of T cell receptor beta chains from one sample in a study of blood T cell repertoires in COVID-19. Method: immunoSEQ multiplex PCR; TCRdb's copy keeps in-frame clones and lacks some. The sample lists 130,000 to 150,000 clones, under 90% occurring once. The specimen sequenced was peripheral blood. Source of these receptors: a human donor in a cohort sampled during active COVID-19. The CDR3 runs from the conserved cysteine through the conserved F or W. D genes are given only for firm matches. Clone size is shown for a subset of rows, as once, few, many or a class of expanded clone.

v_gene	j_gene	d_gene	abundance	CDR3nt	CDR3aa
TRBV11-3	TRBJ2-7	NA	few	TGTGCCAGCAGCTTAGATGGGGAGTCCTACGAGCAGTACTTC	CASSLDGESYEQYF
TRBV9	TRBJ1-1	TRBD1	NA	TGTGCCAGCAGCGCCCGAGACAGGGGATACACTGAAGCTTTCTTT	CASSARDRGYTEAFF
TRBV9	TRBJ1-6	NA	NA	TGTGCCAGCAGCGTAAGCCGGGAAATTTATAATTCACCCCTCCACTTT	CASSVSREIYNSPLHF
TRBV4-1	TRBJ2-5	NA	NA	TGCGCCAGCAGCCAGGCGGGCCCCCGGCCGGAGACCCAGTACTTC	CASSQAGPRPETQYF
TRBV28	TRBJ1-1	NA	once	TGTGCCAGCAGTTTAGGGGCGGCGGGGACTGAAGCTTTCTTT	CASSLGAAGTEAFF
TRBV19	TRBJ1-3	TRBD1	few	TGTGCCAGTATCCCAGGGGGAGCAGACTCTGGAAACACCATATATTTT	CASIPGGADSGNTIYF
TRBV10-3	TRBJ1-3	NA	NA	TGTGCCATCAGTCCCTCAGGGACTGGAAACACCATATATTTT	CAISPSGTGNTIYF
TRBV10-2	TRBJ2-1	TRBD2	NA	TGCGCCAGCGGACTAGCGGGCTCCTACAATGAGCAGTTCTTC	CASGLAGSYNEQFF
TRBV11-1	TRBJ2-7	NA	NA	TGTGCCAGCAGCCCCCGGAGACAGGCGGAGCAGTACTTC	CASSPRRQAEQYF
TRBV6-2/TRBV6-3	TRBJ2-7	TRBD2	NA	TGTGCCAGCAGCTCAGGGTTACTAGCGGTAACCTACGAGCAGTACTTC	CASSSGLLAVTYEQYF
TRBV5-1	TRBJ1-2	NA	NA	TGCGCCAGCAGGCGGGGACCAAAAGAGGGTGGCTACACCTTC	CASRRGPKEGGYTF
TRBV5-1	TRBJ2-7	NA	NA	TGCGCCAGCAGCTTGGGGGGCCGTTCGGAGCAGTACTTC	CASSLGGRSEQYF
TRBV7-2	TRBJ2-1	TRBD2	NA	TGTGCCAGCAGCCTCGGACCGGGACTAGCTAGTAATGAGCAGTTCTTC	CASSLGPGLASNEQFF
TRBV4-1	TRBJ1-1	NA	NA	TGCGCCAGCAGCCAAAGGGGCCCGGGCACTGAAGCTTTCTTT	CASSQRGPGTEAFF
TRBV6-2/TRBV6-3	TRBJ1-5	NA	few	TGTGCCAGCAGTTATAGTCAGGTGATGCAGCCCCAGCATTTT	CASSYSQVMQPQHF
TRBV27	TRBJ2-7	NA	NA	TGTGCCAGTTTCGGGGGTTCCTACGAGCAGTACTTC	CASFGGSYEQYF
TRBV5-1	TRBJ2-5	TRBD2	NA	TGCGCCAGCAGCTTGGCCAAGGGAGGGGTGGTGAGCCAGGAGACCCAGTACTTC	CASSLAKGGVVSQETQYF
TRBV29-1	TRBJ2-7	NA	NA	TGCAGCGTTTTTGACCCCTCGGCGGTCGAGCAGTACTTC	CSVFDPSAVEQYF
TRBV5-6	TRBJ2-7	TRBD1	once	TGTGCCAGCAGCTTGTCGACAGGGGGGCAGTACTTC	CASSLSTGGQYF
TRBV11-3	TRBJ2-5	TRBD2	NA	TGTGCCAGCAGCTTAGCCGGGGGAGCGGGGGAAGAGACCCAGTACTTC	CASSLAGGAGEETQYF
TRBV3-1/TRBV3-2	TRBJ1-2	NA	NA	TGTGCCAGCAGCCGAGGGACATCGGGAAGTGGCTACACCTTC	CASSRGTSGSGYTF
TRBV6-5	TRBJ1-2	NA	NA	TGTGCCAGCACCCGGGCTGGGGGCGTAGGCTATGGCTACACCTTC	CASTRAGGVGYGYTF
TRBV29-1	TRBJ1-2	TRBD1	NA	TGCAGCGTTGGGAGAGGACAGGAGTTCGATGGCTACACCTTC	CSVGRGQEFDGYTF
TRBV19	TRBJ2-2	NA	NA	TGTGCCAGTAGTATAGTGCGAGCCCGCCGGAGCACCGGGGAGCTGTTTTTT	CASSIVRARRSTGELFF
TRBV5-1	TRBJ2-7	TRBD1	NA	TGCGCCAGCAGCTTCGGGGACAGCTCCTACGAGCAGTACTTC	CASSFGDSSYEQYF
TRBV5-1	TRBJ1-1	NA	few	TGCGCCAGCAGCTCGGACTTCCTGAACACTGAAGCTTTCTTT	CASSSDFLNTEAFF
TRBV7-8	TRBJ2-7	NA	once	TGTGCCAGCAGCTTAACGGGTCAGGGAATTGACGAGCAGTACTTC	CASSLTGQGIDEQYF
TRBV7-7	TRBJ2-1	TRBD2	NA	TGTGCTAGCAGCCAAAGCGGGGGGGCCTACAATGAGCAGTTCTTC	CASSQSGGAYNEQFF
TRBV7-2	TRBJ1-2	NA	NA	TGTGCCAGCAGTGAAATACAGGGCAACTATGGCTACACCTTC	CASSEIQGNYGYTF
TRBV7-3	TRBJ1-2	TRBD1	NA	TGTGCCAGCAGCTTAACGGGGACGGGGACAGGAGGAGGCTACACCTTC	CASSLTGTGTGGGYTF
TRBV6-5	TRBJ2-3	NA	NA	TGTGCCAGCAGTTACTCGCATCGGGGTGCAGATACGCAGTATTTT	CASSYSHRGADTQYF
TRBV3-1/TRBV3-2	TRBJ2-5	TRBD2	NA	TGTGCCAGCAGCTTCCTAGCGGGGGGTACCCCCGGGACCCAGTACTTC	CASSFLAGGTPGTQYF
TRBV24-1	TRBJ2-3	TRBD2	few	TGTGCCACCAGTGATCCGACTAGCGGGGGGGCTTTAGATACGCAGTATTTT	CATSDPTSGGALDTQYF
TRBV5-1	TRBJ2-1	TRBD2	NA	TGCGCCAGCAGCTCGACTAGCGGGGACTACAATGAGCAGTTCTTC	CASSSTSGDYNEQFF
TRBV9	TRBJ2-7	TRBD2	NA	TGTGCCAGCAGCGCCCTAGCGGGGGGGAACGAGCAGTACTTC	CASSALAGGNEQYF
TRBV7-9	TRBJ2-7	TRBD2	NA	TGTGCCAGCAGTTCCGGACTAGCGGGGGGGTACGAGCAGTACTTC	CASSSGLAGGYEQYF
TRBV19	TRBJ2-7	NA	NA	TGTGCCAGTGCTCCGGGACTCGAATACGAGCAGTACTTC	CASAPGLEYEQYF
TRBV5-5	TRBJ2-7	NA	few	TGTGCCAGCAGCTCGGACCGGGACAACTCCTACGAGCAGTACTTC	CASSSDRDNSYEQYF
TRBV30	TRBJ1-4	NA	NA	TGTGCCTGGACCCAGGACCAGGGGTGGAGTGAAAAACTGTTTTTT	CAWTQDQGWSEKLFF
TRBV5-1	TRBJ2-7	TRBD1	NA	TGCGCCAGCAGCTTCGGGACAGCCTACGAGCAGTACTTC	CASSFGTAYEQYF
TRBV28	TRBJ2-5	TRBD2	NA	TGTGCCAGCCAAACGGGGGGGGAGACCCAGTACTTC	CASQTGGETQYF
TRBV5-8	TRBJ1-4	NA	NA	TGTGCCAGCAGCTCCTGGCCGCCTAATGAAAAACTGTTTTTT	CASSSWPPNEKLFF
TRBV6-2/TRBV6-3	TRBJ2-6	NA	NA	TGTGCCAGCAGTTACGACCGGGTCACCTCCTCTGGGGCCAACGTCCTGACTTTC	CASSYDRVTSSGANVLTF
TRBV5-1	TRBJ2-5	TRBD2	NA	TGCGCCAGCAGCGGAGGGACTAGCGGGGGGCTAAGGAGTTCCCAGTACTTC	CASSGGTSGGLRSSQYF
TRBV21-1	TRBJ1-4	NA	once	TGTGCCAGCACCTCAGAGGGACAGACTGCAACTAATGAAAAACTGTTTTTT	CASTSEGQTATNEKLFF
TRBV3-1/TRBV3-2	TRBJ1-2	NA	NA	TGTGCCAGCAGCCAAGCAGAGTTCCCCAGGGCGATCTATGGCTACACCTTC	CASSQAEFPRAIYGYTF
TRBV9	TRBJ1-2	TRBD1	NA	TGTGCCAGCAGCGTAGACGCACAGGGGGCCAACTATGGCTACACCTTC	CASSVDAQGANYGYTF
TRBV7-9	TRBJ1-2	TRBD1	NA	TGTGCCAGCAGCGAATCCCAGGGGGCGGGAGGCTACACCTTC	CASSESQGAGGYTF
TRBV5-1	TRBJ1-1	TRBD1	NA	TGCGCCAGCAGCCTGAGACAGGGGGGAGGGACTGAAGCTTTCTTT	CASSLRQGGGTEAFF
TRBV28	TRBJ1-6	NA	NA	TGTGCCCTAGCGGACAGTCAGAATTCACCCCTCCACTTT	CALADSQNSPLHF
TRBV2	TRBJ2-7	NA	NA	TGTGCCAGCAGTGAAGACACAGGGCGGGCCGAGCAGTACTTC	CASSEDTGRAEQYF
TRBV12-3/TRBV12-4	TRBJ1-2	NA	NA	TGTGCCAGCAGCCCGGAGGTTAACTATGGCTACACCTTC	CASSPEVNYGYTF
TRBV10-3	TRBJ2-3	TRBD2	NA	TGTGCCATCTCGCAAGGACTAGCGGGGACTAGCACAGATACGCAGTATTTT	CAISQGLAGTSTDTQYF
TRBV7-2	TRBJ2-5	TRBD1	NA	TGTGCCAGCAGATTCCAGGGGGAGAGAGAGACCCAGTACTTC	CASRFQGERETQYF
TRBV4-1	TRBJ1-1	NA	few	TGCGCCAGCAGCCAAGATGTTGGCCTCCCAGCTTTCTTT	CASSQDVGLPAFF